This TCR beta chain was found in a study of T cell responses to AZD1222 COVID-19 vaccine. About this clone itself: Its antigen is currently unknown.

Here immunoSEQ multiplex PCR was the method, and the copy in TCRdb shows in-frame clones only, minus some. The data show 130,000 to 150,000 clones, 85% to 90% seen once. Overall study results and limits: The breadth and depth of Spike-specific TCRs increased once two AZD1222 doses had been given. Every sample of the repertoires postdated the peak T cell response.

CDR3 length equals 15 residues. The junction had 6 bases not matched to a gene; V was cut back by 5 bases and J by 8 bases. Germline CDR1 and CDR2: SEHNR and FQNEAQ (reference sequence). This clonotype was sampled from an adult in good health. Sequencing used peripheral blood, obtained on day 0 of AZD1222 vaccination. V is TRBV7-9 and J is TRBJ1-4, with 12 positions matching TRBD1. The CDR3 loop is CASSEGTGGREKLFF. CDR3 bases: TGTGCCAGCAGCGAAGGGACAGGGGGCAGGGAAAAACTGTTTTTT.